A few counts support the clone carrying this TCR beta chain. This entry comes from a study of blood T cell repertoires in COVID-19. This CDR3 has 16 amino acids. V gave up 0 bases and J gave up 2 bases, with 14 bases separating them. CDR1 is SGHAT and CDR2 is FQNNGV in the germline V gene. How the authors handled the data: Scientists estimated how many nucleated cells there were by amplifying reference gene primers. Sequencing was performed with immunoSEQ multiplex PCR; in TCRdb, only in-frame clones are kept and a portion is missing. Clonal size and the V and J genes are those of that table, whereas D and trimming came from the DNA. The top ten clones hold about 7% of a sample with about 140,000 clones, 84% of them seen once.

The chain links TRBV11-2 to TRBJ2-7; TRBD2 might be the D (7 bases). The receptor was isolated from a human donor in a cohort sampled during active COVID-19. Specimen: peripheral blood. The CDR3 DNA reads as TGTGCCAGCAGCTTAGAGGGCGGGGGCGCTCCCTACGAGCAGTACTTC. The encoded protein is CASSLEGGGAPYEQYF.